At least ten counts were recorded for the clone carrying this T cell receptor (beta chain). TCRdb called the RACE reads again in MiXCR, with one record for every CDR3 protein. The data contain tens of thousands of distinct CDR3 sequences, about 8.6% of them singletons. The CDR3 spans 15 residues. The V gene's germline CDR1 is MDHEN and CDR2 SYDVKM. The V and J ends lost 3 bases and 0 bases, in that order; junction bases with no gene match: 2. This sample is drawn from a study of human T cells and chemical hapten exposure. Time point specified: healthy volunteer bleed at 2 weeks. The starting material, unfractionated whole blood, was used for total RNA extraction.

The clonotype comes from a female donor in good health. Some clones in this sample may be carry-over from other donors' samples. V is TRBV28 and J is TRBJ2-1; TRBD2 aligns across 7 bases. The sequencing input was whole blood. CDR3 coding DNA: TGTGCCAGCAGTTTCACTAGCGTCTCCTACAATGAGCAGTTCTTC. Its protein is CASSFTSVSYNEQFF.